The rows below give T cell receptor beta chains drawn from one sample of a study of cytomegalovirus exposure and HLA in healthy donors. Using immunoSEQ multiplex PCR, the repertoire was profiled, and TCRdb retains in-frame clones only, with some absent. The table records around 63,000 clones, roughly 75% of them present only once. Material for sequencing was PBMCs. These receptors originate from a man between 60 and 75 years old in good health and CMV-seropositive. Both conserved end residues are part of each CDR3. A D gene is named only where the DNA matches it firmly. Rows may omit the clone size; those that give it use once, few, many or a size class.

J | D | V | size | CDR3 | DNA
TRBJ2-5 | NA | TRBV4-2 | NA | CASSQEAREETQYF | TGTGCCAGCAGCCAAGAAGCCAGGGAAGAGACCCAGTACTTC
TRBJ1-1 | NA | TRBV18 | NA | CASKREGRNTEAFF | TGTGCCAGCAAAAGGGAGGGGCGGAACACTGAAGCTTTCTTT
TRBJ1-1 | NA | TRBV10-3 | NA | CAIKGREDTEAFF | TGTGCCATCAAGGGAAGGGAGGACACTGAAGCTTTCTTT
TRBJ2-1 | TRBD1 | TRBV11-2 | NA | CASSFDRGTYNEQFF | TGTGCCAGCAGCTTTGACAGGGGCACCTACAATGAGCAGTTCTTC
TRBJ2-7 | NA | TRBV5-5 | NA | CASSLAGSYEQYF | TGTGCCAGCAGCTTGGCGGGGTCCTACGAGCAGTACTTC
TRBJ2-5 | TRBD1 | TRBV7-7 | NA | CASSLAGTGQETQYF | TGTGCTAGCAGCCTCGCCGGGACAGGGCAAGAGACCCAGTACTTC
TRBJ2-2 | NA | TRBV5-8 | NA | CASSFSTQTGELFF | TGTGCCAGCAGCTTCAGCACACAGACCGGGGAGCTGTTTTTT
TRBJ2-1 | TRBD2 | TRBV11-3 | medium-sized | CASSEGLAGAWNEQFF | TGTGCCAGCAGCGAAGGGCTAGCGGGAGCCTGGAATGAGCAGTTCTTC
TRBJ1-5 | TRBD1 | TRBV28 | NA | CASSLVDRAQPQHF | TGTGCCAGCAGTTTAGTGGACAGGGCTCAGCCCCAGCATTTT
TRBJ2-5 | TRBD2 | TRBV6-4 | few | CASSERGGQETQYF | TGTGCCAGCAGTGAGCGGGGGGGCCAAGAGACCCAGTACTTC
TRBJ2-6 | TRBD1 | TRBV5-6 | NA | CASSLGQGSSGANVLTF | TGTGCCAGCAGCTTGGGACAGGGGAGCTCTGGGGCCAACGTCCTGACTTTC
TRBJ2-7 | NA | TRBV6-6 | NA | CASSSPRQLSEQYF | TGTGCCAGCAGTTCTCCTAGACAGCTTAGCGAGCAGTACTTC
TRBJ2-7 | NA | TRBV23-1 | NA | CASSPGKFRYSYEQYF | TGCGCCAGCAGCCCCGGAAAATTCAGGTACTCCTACGAGCAGTACTTC
TRBJ1-1 | NA | TRBV5-4 | NA | CASSLAGTNTEAFF | TGTGCCAGCAGCTTGGCTGGGACTAACACTGAAGCTTTCTTT
TRBJ2-5 | TRBD1 | TRBV7-6 | NA | CASSSDRGRTETQYF | TGTGCCAGCAGCTCGGACAGGGGGCGTACGGAGACCCAGTACTTC
TRBJ2-2 | NA | TRBV5-1 | NA | CASSLVRGTGELFF | TGCGCCAGCAGCTTGGTTAGGGGGACCGGGGAGCTGTTTTTT
TRBJ2-2 | TRBD1 | TRBV19 | once | CASSKGQGAGTGELFF | TGTGCCAGTAGTAAGGGACAGGGGGCCGGCACCGGGGAGCTGTTTTTT
TRBJ2-7 | NA | TRBV27 | NA | CASSYKQGYEQYF | TGTGCCAGCAGTTACAAACAGGGATACGAGCAGTACTTC
TRBJ2-3 | TRBD2 | TRBV7-9 | NA | CASSLLLPGLTSTDTQYF | TGTGCCAGCAGCTTACTTCTCCCGGGACTAACTAGCACAGATACGCAGTATTTT
TRBJ2-6 | NA | TRBV11-2 | NA | CASNLASGANVLTF | TGTGCCAGCAACCTAGCGTCTGGGGCCAACGTCCTGACTTTC
TRBJ1-1 | NA | TRBV5-1 | NA | CASSWSLNTEAFF | TGCGCCAGCAGCTGGAGTTTGAACACTGAAGCTTTCTTT
TRBJ2-2 | TRBD1 | TRBV11-2 | few | CASSFPAGGGELFF | TGTGCCAGCAGCTTCCCCGCAGGGGGCGGGGAGCTGTTTTTT
TRBJ1-5 | NA | TRBV9 | NA | CASSVGGPGSNQPQHF | TGTGCCAGCAGCGTAGGTGGGCCTGGGAGCAATCAGCCCCAGCATTTT
TRBJ2-1 | NA | TRBV10-1 | NA | CASSEFTPGYNEQFF | TGCGCCAGCAGTGAGTTCACCCCCGGCTACAATGAGCAGTTCTTC
TRBJ1-4 | TRBD1 | TRBV27 | NA | CASSYNRGTNEKLFF | TGTGCCAGCAGTTATAACAGGGGAACTAATGAAAAACTGTTTTTT
TRBJ1-1 | NA | TRBV5-6 | medium-sized | CASSWASQGSTEAFF | TGTGCCAGCAGCTGGGCGTCGCAGGGGTCGACTGAAGCTTTCTTT
TRBJ2-4 | NA | TRBV5-6 | few | CASSLGSQGNIQYF | TGTGCCAGCAGCTTAGGTTCGCAGGGGAACATTCAGTACTTC
TRBJ1-1 | TRBD1 | TRBV6-5 | NA | CASITGGDFEAFF | TGTGCCAGCATCACAGGGGGCGACTTTGAAGCTTTCTTT
TRBJ1-4 | NA | TRBV5-1 | NA | CASSLGSIAGGRDEKLFF | TGCGCCAGCAGCTTGGGGAGTATCGCGGGGGGGCGTGATGAAAAACTGTTTTTT
TRBJ1-1 | NA | TRBV5-4 | few | CASSLARGNTEAFF | TGTGCCAGCAGCTTGGCCAGGGGGAACACTGAAGCTTTCTTT
TRBJ2-3 | TRBD2 | TRBV7-9 | NA | CASSLGLAGRTDTQYF | TGTGCCAGCAGCTTGGGCCTAGCGGGAAGGACAGATACGCAGTATTTT
TRBJ2-5 | TRBD1 | TRBV7-9 | NA | CSSRGQGLETQYF | TGTTCCAGCAGGGGACAGGGACTGGAGACCCAGTACTTC